The 20 T cell receptor beta chains listed next were all sequenced from one sample in a study of blood T cell repertoires in COVID-19. The protocol was immunoSEQ multiplex PCR, while the TCRdb copy is restricted to in-frame clones and leaves out a portion. The sample includes 150,000 to 200,000 clones, over 75% of them seen just once. Sequencing was performed on PBMCs or T cells enriched from blood (not recorded which). The receptors stem from a human donor with acute COVID-19. The donor label of this sample is uncertain.

The chain has TRBV18 and TRBJ2-7, with 9 bases fitting TRBD2. J lost 2 bases, V lost 0 bases, and 11 bases had no gene match. The CDR3 totals 18 residues. CDR1 and CDR2 from the germline V gene are KGHSH and LQKENI. CDR3 in DNA: TGTGCCAGCTCACCACCGGTTAGCGGGGGAGCTCTCCCCTACGAGCAGTACTTC. This encodes CASSPPVSGGALPYEQYF.

The chain joins TRBV9 to TRBJ2-1, with TRBD2 identical over 12 bases. In germline, CDR1 is SGDLS, CDR2 YYNGEE. V dropped 3 bases and J dropped 10; count of bases not matched to a gene: 14. This CDR3 is built from 17 residues. Here the CDR3 reads CASSATLSLAGGTEQFF. The CDR3 DNA is TGTGCCAGCAGCGCAACCTTATCACTAGCGGGGGGCACCGAGCAGTTCTTC. The entire variable domain, with the rest obtained from reference TRBV9 and TRBJ2-1, is as follows: DSGVTQTPKHLITATGQRVTLRCSPRSGDLSVYWYQQSLDQGLQFLIQYYNGEERAKGNILERFSAQQFPDLHSELNLSSLELGDSALYFCASSATLSLAGGTEQFFGPGTRLTVL.

The chain employs TRBV18 and TRBJ1-3; D may be TRBD1 (5 bases). Germline CDR1 and CDR2: KGHSH and LQKENI. CDR3 length equals 16 residues. Trimming left V 1 base short and J 4 bases short, with 14 bases between. DNA for the CDR3: TGTGCCAGCTCACCACTTCCCAGGGTAGAAGGAAACACCATATATTTT. It yields the protein CASSPLPRVEGNTIYF.

Concerning this clone itself: The sample carries other DNA sequences with the same CDR3. This chain connects TRBV7-2 to TRBJ1-5; D call uncertain. The CDR3 has 14 residues. In germline, CDR1 is SGHTA, CDR2 FQGNSA. The germline V and J ends were trimmed by 1 base and 2 bases, with 6 bases remaining between them. The CDR3 region has the DNA TGTGCCAGCAGCTTAGAACGGGGCAATCAGCCCCAGCATTTT. Its translation is CASSLERGNQPQHF.

The chain has TRBV5-6 and TRBJ2-1; a possible D gene is TRBD2 (7 bases). Trimming shortened V by 3 bases and J by 8 bases, and 18 bases separated the two germline ends. The CDR3 length is 15 residues. From germline, CDR1 is SGHDT and CDR2 YYEEEE. Written as DNA, the CDR3 is TGTGCCAGCAGCTCCCGGGCGGGGGCGAGGGATGAGCAGTTCTTC. The encoded protein is CASSSRAGARDEQFF.

Points on this clone: Other nucleotide sequences in the sample specify the same CDR3. This chain links TRBV9 with TRBJ2-7; D might be TRBD2 (5 bases). V was pared by 0 bases and J by 1 base, with 8 bases between. The CDR3 is 14 amino acids. CDR1 is SGDLS, CDR2 YYNGEE, per germline. Written as DNA, the CDR3 is TGTGCCAGCAGCGTAGAGGCGGGTTCCTACGAGCAGTACTTC. Translated: CASSVEAGSYEQYF.

The chain carries TRBV6-5 and TRBJ1-2, with 7 positions matching TRBD1. The CDR3 is 15 residues long. V was clipped by 6 bases and J by 4 bases; unmatched bases: 11. CDR1 and CDR2 (germline): MNHEY, SVGAGI. CDR3 sequence reads: CASRLTGDQRYGYTF. The CDR3 DNA is TGTGCCAGCAGACTAACAGGGGACCAGCGCTATGGCTACACCTTC.

The V gene is TRBV27, the J gene TRBJ2-5; TRBD1 is a possible D gene (6 bases). V was shortened by 6 bases and J by 4 bases, with 18 bases between the two germline ends. The CDR3 consists of 15 residues. Per germline, CDR1 MNHEY and CDR2 SMNVEV (reference sequence). CDR3: CASRPTGSVGETQYF. As DNA, the CDR3 is TGTGCCAGCAGGCCGACAGGCTCGGTTGGAGAGACCCAGTACTTC.

This chain uses TRBV3-1 (or the pseudogene TRBV3-2) with TRBJ2-7; 8 bases are a match to TRBD1. The CDR3 has 12 amino acids. The junction had 2 bases not matched to a gene; V was cut back by 4 bases and J by 6 bases. Germline assignment: CDR1 LGHDT and CDR2 YNNKEL (reference sequence). CDR3 in amino acids: CASSRDRSEQYF. The CDR3 DNA reads as TGTGCCAGCAGCCGGGACAGGAGCGAGCAGTACTTC.

The rearrangement uses TRBV9 and TRBJ2-3, with 14 bases that match TRBD2. The CDR3 has 18 residues. Germline CDR1 is SGDLS and CDR2 is YYNGEE. V shed 2 bases, J shed 3 bases, and the junction held 8 bases outside the gene matches. CDR3: CASSVLPGLAGATDTQYF. CDR3 nucleotides: TGTGCCAGCAGCGTTTTACCGGGACTAGCGGGGGCTACAGATACGCAGTATTTT.

For the CDR3, the DNA is TGCGCCAGCAGCCAGTTTACCGGGACAGGGAGAGGGGCCAACGTCCTGACTTTC. Translated, it gives CASSQFTGTGRGANVLTF. V and J are TRBV4-3 and TRBJ2-6; 9 bases align to TRBD1. The CDR3 has 18 amino acids. J was trimmed by 4 bases and V by 3 bases; bases with no gene match: 10. Looked up from germline, CDR1 is LGHNA and CDR2 is YSLEER.

The V and J genes are TRBV29-1 and TRBJ2-5; 12 nucleotides align to TRBD2. Germline values: CDR1 SQVTM, CDR2 ANQGSEA. With 8 bases clipped from V and 1 base from J, the junction kept 17 bases outside the gene matches. The CDR3 runs 18 residues. This chain's CDR3 is CSSGGASGGVLLQETQYF. DNA of the CDR3: TGCAGCTCCGGAGGGGCTAGCGGGGGGGTACTTCTCCAAGAGACCCAGTACTTC. Complete variable domain (other parts from reference TRBV29-1 and TRBJ2-5): SAVISQKPSRDICQRGTSLTIQCQVDSQVTMMFWYRQQPGQSLTLIATANQGSEATYESGFVIDKFPISRPNLTFSTLTVSNMSPEDSSIYLCSSGGASGGVLLQETQYFGPGTRLLVL.

V usage is TRBV25-1 and J usage is TRBJ2-4; perhaps TRBD1 as D (5 bases). CDR1 MGHDK and CDR2 SYGVNS come from the germline V gene. Trimming took off 5 bases at V and 6 bases at J, with 8 bases between the two ends. The CDR3 covers 12 residues. The CDR3 bases are TGTGCCAGCAGTTCCCAGGGAAACATTCAGTACTTC. Translated: CASSSQGNIQYF.

There are many counts of this clone. The chain joins TRBV10-3 to TRBJ1-5; 8 bases line up with TRBD1. Germline-derived CDR1 and CDR2 are ENHRY and SYGVKD. V dropped 0 bases and J dropped 6; count of bases not matched to a gene: 4. This CDR3 region has 15 residues. The DNA for the CDR3 is TGTGCCATCAGTGAGTCGGACAGGGAAGGTCAGCCCCAGCATTTT. This translates into CAISESDREGQPQHF.

The CDR3 is CASSLLTVTSSTDTQYF. The CDR3 DNA reads TGTGCCAGCAGCTTATTAACGGTGACTTCTAGCACAGATACGCAGTATTTT. This chain joins TRBV7-2 and TRBJ2-3; no clear D gene. This CDR3 region has 17 residues. Germline lookup yields CDR1 SGHTA and CDR2 FQGNSA. With 2 bases removed from V and 0 bases from J, the gap between germline ends came to 15 bases.

In this sample, this clone turned up once. The chain carries TRBV2 and TRBJ2-1, with D possibly TRBD2 on 6 matching bases. CDR3 length: 15 amino acids. Trimming removed 1 base from V and 9 bases from J, with 16 bases in between. Looked up from germline, CDR1 is SNHLY and CDR2 is FYNNEI. CDR3 amino acids: CASSEEASEGFEQFF. The CDR3 nucleotides are TGTGCCAGCAGTGAAGAGGCTAGCGAAGGATTTGAGCAGTTCTTC.

This clone was seen more than once but under ten times. The chain carries TRBV5-1 and TRBJ1-2, with D possibly TRBD1 on 6 matching bases. V lost 3 bases and J 3 bases, leaving 15 bases between the germline ends. CDR3 length equals 15 residues. Germline lookup yields CDR1 SGHRS and CDR2 YFSETQ. The CDR3 sequence is CASSSGQLGDYGYTF. CDR3 nucleotide sequence: TGCGCCAGCAGCTCGGGACAACTAGGTGACTATGGCTACACCTTC.

This clone was observed a few times. The chain carries TRBV12-5 and TRBJ2-3; D might be TRBD2 (6 bases). CDR1 LGHNT and CDR2 FRNRAP come from the germline V gene. The CDR3 runs 12 residues. V was trimmed by 4 bases and J by 6 bases, leaving 8 bases between them. CDR3 region: CASGSGRDTQYF. CDR3 nucleotides: TGTGCTAGTGGTTCTGGGAGGGATACGCAGTATTTT.

The chain is built from TRBV3-1 (or the pseudogene TRBV3-2) and TRBJ1-4; 7 positions agree with TRBD1. Trimming at V came to 6 bases and at J to 6 bases, leaving 7 bases not matched to a gene. Per the germline V gene, CDR1 is LGHDT and CDR2 is YNNKEL (reference sequence). CDR3 length equals 14 residues. The CDR3 sequence: CASRGDSRHEKLFF. DNA for the CDR3: TGTGCCAGCAGGGGGGACAGCAGGCATGAAAAACTGTTTTTT.

The CDR3 DNA follows: TGTGCCAGCAGTGCCGCCGACCGGGGGCCCCAGCATTTT. It translates to CASSAADRGPQHF. This chain connects TRBV2 to TRBJ1-5, with D hard to call. The CDR3 runs 13 residues. Deletions cut 4 bases from V and 9 bases from J, with 13 bases between. CDR1 is SNHLY and CDR2 is FYNNEI in the germline V gene.